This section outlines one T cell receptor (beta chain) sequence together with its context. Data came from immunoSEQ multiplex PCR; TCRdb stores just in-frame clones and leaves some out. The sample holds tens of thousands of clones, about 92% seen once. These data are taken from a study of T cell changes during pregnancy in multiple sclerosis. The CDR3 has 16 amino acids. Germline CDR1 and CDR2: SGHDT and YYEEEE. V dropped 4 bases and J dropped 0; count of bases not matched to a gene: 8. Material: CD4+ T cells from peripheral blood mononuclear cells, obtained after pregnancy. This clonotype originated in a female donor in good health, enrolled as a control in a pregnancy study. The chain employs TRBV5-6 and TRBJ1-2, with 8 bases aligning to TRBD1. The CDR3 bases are TGTGCCAGCAGCCGGACAGGGAGGGGGGCTAACTATGGCTACACCTTC. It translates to CASSRTGRGANYGYTF.